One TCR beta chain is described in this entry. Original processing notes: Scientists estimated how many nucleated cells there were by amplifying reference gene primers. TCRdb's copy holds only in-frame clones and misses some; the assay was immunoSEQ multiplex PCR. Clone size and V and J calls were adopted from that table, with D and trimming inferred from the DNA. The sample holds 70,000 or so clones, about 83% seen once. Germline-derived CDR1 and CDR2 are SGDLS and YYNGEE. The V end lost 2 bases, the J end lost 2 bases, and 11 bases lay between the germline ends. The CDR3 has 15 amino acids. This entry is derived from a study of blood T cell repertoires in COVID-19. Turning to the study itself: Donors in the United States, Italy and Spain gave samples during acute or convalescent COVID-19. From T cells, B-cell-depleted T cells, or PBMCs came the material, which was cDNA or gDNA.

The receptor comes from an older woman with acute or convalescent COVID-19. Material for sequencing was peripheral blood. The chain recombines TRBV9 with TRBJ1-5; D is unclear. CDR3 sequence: CASSVQDGGNQPQHF. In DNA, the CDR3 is TGTGCCAGCAGCGTGCAGGACGGGGGCAATCAGCCCCAGCATTTT.